This T cell receptor beta chain stems from a study of blood T cell repertoires in COVID-19. Across the whole study: There were acute and convalescent COVID-19 samples, and they came from the United States, Italy and Spain. Nucleic acid was either cDNA or gDNA, and it came from T cells, B-cell-depleted T cells, or PBMCs.

This clone was detected once. Germline assignment: CDR1 MDHEN and CDR2 SYDVKM. The CDR3 runs 12 residues. The germline V and J ends were trimmed by 4 bases and 4 bases, with 7 bases remaining between them. Original data processing: It was from reference gene primer amplification that nucleated cell counts were estimated. TCRdb keeps only in-frame clones here, not all; method: immunoSEQ multiplex PCR. The V and J calls and the clone size are those of that table, but D and trimming were determined from the DNA. The data show around 140,000 clones, about 83% seen once. The source of this sequence is a woman aged 45-60 years with active or convalescent COVID-19. This rearrangement joins TRBV28 to TRBJ1-2; no definite D call. The sample was peripheral blood. CDR3 residues: CASSYRFYGYTF. Here the CDR3 DNA reads TGTGCCAGCAGTTACAGATTCTATGGCTACACCTTC.